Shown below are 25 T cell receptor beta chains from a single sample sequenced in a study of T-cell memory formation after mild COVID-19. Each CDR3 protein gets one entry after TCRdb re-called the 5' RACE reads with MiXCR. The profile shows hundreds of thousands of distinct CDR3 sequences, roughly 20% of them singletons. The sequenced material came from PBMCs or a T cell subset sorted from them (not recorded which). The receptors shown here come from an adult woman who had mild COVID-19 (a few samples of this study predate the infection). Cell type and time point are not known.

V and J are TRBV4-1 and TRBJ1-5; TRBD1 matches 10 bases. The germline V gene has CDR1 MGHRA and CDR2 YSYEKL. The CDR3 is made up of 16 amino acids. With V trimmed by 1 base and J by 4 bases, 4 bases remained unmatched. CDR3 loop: CASSQVWDRGNQPQHF. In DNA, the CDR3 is TGCGCCAGCAGCCAAGTCTGGGACAGGGGTAATCAGCCCCAGCATTTT.

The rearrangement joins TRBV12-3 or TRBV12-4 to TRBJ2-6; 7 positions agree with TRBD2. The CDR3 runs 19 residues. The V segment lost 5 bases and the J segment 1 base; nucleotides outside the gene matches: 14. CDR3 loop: CASSVSPGLISSGANVLTF. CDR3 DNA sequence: TGTGCCAGCAGTGTATCACCGGGACTAATTTCTTCTGGGGCCAACGTCCTGACTTTC.

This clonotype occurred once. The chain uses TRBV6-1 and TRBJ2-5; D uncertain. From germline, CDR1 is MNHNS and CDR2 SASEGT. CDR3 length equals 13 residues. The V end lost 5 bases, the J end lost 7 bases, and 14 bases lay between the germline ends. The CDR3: CASSPSYSGTQYF. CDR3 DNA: TGTGCCAGCAGTCCCTCCTATTCGGGGACCCAGTACTTC.

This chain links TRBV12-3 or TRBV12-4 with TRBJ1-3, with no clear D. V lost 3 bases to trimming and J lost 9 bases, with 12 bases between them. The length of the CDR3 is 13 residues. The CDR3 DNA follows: TGTGCCAGCAGTTTTGGAGGGAGGTCCACCATATATTTT. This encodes CASSFGGRSTIYF.

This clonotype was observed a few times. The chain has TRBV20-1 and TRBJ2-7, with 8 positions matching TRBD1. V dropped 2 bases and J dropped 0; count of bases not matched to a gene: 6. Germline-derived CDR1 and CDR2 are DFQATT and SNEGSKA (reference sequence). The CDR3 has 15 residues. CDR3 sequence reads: CSARFPGQASYEQYF. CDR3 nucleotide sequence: TGCAGTGCTAGATTTCCGGGACAGGCCTCCTACGAGCAGTACTTC.

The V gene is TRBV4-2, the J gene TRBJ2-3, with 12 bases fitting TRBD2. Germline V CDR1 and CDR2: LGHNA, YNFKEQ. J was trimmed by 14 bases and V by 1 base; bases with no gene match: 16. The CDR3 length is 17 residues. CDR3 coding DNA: TGTGCCAGCAGCCAAGCTGGGGTGACTAGCGGGAGATCCCCGCCGTATTTT. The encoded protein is CASSQAGVTSGRSPPYF.

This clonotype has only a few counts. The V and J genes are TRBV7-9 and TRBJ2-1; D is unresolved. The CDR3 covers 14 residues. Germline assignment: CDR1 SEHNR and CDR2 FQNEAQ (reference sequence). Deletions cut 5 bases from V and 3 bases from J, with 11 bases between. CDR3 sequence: CASSPGVGYNEQFF. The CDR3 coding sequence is TGTGCCAGCAGCCCCGGAGTCGGCTACAATGAGCAGTTCTTC.

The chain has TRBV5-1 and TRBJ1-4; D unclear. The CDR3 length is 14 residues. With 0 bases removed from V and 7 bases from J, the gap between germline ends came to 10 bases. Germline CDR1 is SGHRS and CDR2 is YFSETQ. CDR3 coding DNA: TGCGCCAGCAGCTTGGACAACTATGGTGAAAAACTGTTTTTT. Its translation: CASSLDNYGEKLFF.

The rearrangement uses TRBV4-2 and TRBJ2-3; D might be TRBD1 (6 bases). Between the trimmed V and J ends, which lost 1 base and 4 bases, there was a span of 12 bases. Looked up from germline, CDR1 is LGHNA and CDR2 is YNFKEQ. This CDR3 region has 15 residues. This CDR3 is CASSQVWGRADTQYF. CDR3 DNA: TGTGCCAGCAGCCAAGTCTGGGGGCGGGCAGATACGCAGTATTTT.

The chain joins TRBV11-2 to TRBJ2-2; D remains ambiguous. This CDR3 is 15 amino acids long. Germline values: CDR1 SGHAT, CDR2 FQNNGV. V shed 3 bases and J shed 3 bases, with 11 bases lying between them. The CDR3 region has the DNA TGTGCCAGCAGCTTCCGGGCGCTACACACCGGGGAGCTGTTTTTT. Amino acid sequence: CASSFRALHTGELFF.

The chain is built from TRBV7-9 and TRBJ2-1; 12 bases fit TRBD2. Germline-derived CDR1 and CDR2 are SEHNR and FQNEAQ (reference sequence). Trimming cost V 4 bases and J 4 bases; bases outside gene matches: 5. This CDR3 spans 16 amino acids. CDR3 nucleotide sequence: TGTGCCAGCAGCTCCTGGACTAGCGGGATATACAATGAGCAGTTCTTC. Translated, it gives CASSSWTSGIYNEQFF.

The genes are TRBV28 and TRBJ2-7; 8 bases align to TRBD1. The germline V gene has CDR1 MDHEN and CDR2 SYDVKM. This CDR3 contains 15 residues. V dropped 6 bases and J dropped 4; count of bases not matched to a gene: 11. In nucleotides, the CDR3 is TGTGCCAGCAGGTCCTCCGGGACAGGCGAGTACGAGCAGTACTTC. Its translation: CASRSSGTGEYEQYF. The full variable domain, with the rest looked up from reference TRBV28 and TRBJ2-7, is DVKVTQSSRYLVKRTGEKVFLECVQDMDHENMFWYRQDPGLGLRLIYFSYDVKMKEKGDIPEGYSVSREKKERFSLILESASTNQTSMYLCASRSSGTGEYEQYFGPGTRLTVT.

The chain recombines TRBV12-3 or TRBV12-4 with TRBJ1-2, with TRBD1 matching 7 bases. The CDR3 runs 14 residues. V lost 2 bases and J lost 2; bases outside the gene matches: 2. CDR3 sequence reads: CASSLRGPNYGYTF. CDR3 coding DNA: TGTGCCAGCAGTTTAAGGGGGCCGAACTATGGCTACACCTTC.

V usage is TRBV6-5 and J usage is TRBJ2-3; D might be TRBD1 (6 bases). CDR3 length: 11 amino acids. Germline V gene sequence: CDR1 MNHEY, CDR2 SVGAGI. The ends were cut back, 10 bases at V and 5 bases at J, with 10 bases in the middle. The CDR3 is CATSQGDTQYF. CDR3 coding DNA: TGTGCCACGTCACAGGGAGATACGCAGTATTTT.

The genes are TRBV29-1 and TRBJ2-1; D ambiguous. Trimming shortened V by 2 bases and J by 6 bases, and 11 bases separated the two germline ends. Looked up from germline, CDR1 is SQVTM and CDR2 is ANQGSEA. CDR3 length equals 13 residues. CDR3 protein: CSVEISNGNEQFF. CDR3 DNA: TGCAGCGTTGAAATCTCAAATGGCAATGAGCAGTTCTTC.

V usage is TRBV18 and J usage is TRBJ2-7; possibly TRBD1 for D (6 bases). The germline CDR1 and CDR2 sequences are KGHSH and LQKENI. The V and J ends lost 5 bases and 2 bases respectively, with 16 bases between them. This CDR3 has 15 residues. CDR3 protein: CASSSQGRGTYEQYF. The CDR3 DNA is TGTGCCAGCTCATCACAGGGCAGGGGTACCTACGAGCAGTACTTC.

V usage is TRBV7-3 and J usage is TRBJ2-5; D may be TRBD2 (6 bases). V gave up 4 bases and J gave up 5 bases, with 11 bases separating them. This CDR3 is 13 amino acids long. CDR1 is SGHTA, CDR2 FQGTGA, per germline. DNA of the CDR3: TGTGCCAGCAGCTCCCTAGCGTATGAGACCCAGTACTTC. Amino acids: CASSSLAYETQYF.

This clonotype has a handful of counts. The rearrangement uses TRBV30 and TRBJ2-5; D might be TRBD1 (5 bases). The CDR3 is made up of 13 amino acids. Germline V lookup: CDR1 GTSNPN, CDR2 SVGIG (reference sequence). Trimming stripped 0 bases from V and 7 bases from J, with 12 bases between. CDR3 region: CAWSVQDLGTQYF. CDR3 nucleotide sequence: TGTGCCTGGAGTGTACAGGACCTGGGGACCCAGTACTTC.

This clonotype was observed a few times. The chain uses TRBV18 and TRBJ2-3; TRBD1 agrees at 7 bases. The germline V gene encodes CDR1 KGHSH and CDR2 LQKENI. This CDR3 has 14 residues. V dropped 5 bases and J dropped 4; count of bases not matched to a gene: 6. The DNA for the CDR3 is TGTGCCAGCTCAACAAGGGACAGAGCAGATACGCAGTATTTT. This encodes CASSTRDRADTQYF. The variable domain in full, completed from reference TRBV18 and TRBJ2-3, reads NAGVMQNPRHLVRRRGQEARLRCSPMKGHSHVYWYRQLPEEGLKFMVYLQKENIIDESGMPKERFSAEFPKEGPSILRIQQVVRGDSAAYFCASSTRDRADTQYFGPGTRLTVL.

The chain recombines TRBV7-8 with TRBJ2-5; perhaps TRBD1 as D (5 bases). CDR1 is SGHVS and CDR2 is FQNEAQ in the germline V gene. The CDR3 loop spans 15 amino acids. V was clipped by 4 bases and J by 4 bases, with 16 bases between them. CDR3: CASSSNQGPLETQYF. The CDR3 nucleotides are TGTGCCAGCAGCTCAAACCAGGGTCCCTTAGAGACCCAGTACTTC. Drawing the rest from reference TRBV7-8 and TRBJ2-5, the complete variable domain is GAGVSQSPRYKVAKRGQDVALRCDPISGHVSLFWYQQALGQGPEFLTYFQNEAQLDKSGLPSDRFFAERPEGSVSTLKIQRTQQEDSAVYLCASSSNQGPLETQYFGPGTRLLVL.

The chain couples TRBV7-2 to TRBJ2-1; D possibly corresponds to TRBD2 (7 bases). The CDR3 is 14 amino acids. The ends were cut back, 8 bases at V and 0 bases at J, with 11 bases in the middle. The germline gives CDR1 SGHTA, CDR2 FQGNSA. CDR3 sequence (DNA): TGTGCCAGCGGGGGCGGGAGCTCCTACAATGAGCAGTTCTTC. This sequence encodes CASGGGSSYNEQFF.

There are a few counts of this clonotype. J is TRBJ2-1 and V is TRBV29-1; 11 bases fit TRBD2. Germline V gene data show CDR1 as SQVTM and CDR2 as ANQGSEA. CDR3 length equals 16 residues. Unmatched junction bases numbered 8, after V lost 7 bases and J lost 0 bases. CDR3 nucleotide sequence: TGCAGCGCCAGGACTAGCGGGCGCAGCTCCTACAATGAGCAGTTCTTC. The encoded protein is CSARTSGRSSYNEQFF.

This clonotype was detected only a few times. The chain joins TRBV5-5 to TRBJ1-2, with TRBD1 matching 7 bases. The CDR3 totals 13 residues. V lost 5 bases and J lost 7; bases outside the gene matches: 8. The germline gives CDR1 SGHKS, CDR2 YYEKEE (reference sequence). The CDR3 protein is CASRPGGSGGYTF. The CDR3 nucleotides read TGTGCCAGCAGACCAGGGGGGTCGGGTGGCTACACCTTC.

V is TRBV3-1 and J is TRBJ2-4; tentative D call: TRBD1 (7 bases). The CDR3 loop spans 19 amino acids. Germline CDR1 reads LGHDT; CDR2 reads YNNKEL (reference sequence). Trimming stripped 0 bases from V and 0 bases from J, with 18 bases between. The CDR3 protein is CASSQDGGRGTLAKNIQYF. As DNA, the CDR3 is TGTGCCAGCAGCCAAGATGGGGGCAGGGGGACTTTAGCCAAAAACATTCAGTACTTC. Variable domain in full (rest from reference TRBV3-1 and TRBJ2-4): DTAVSQTPKYLVTQMGNDKSIKCEQNLGHDTMYWYKQDSKKFLKIMFSYNNKELIINETVPNRFSPKSPDKAHLNLHINSLELGDSAVYFCASSQDGGRGTLAKNIQYFGAGTRLSVL.

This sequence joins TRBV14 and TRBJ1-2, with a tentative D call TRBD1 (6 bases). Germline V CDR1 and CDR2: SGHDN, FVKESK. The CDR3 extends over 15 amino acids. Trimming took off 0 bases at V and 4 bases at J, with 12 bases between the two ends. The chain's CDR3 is CASSQETGPSYGYTF. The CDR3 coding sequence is TGTGCCAGCAGCCAAGAGACAGGCCCCAGCTATGGCTACACCTTC.